This T cell receptor beta chain is from a study of blood T cell repertoires in COVID-19. The CDR3 is 15 amino acids. Germline V gene lookup returns CDR1 MNHNY and CDR2 SVGAGI (reference sequence). V dropped 6 bases and J dropped 3 bases, with 14 bases sitting between them. TCRdb keeps only in-frame clones here, not all; method: immunoSEQ multiplex PCR. The sample contains some 320,000 clones, approximately 85% of which appear only once. The rearrangement joins TRBV6-6 to TRBJ1-4; D call uncertain. The origin of this receptor is a human donor in a cohort sampled during active COVID-19. Input material: peripheral blood. DNA of the CDR3: TGTGCCAGCAGCCGTCCCATAGCTTCTAATGAAAAACTGTTTTTT. Translating gives CASSRPIASNEKLFF.